These T cell receptor beta chains were read from a single sample in a study of OX40 agonist ivuxolimab in advanced cancers. Clones were sequenced by immunoSEQ multiplex PCR, and TCRdb holds only the in-frame ones, with some missing. Here the sample spans 60,000 to 70,000 clones, around 90% being singletons. The source was CD4+ or CD8+ T cells sorted from blood, collected in a trial of the OX40 agonist ivuxolimab. All receptors derive from an adult with an advanced solid tumor such as melanoma, head and neck, liver or kidney cancer. CDR3s include the opening cysteine and the closing phenylalanine or tryptophan. Fields, in order: D gene, V gene, clone size, J gene, CDR3 protein, CDR3 DNA. The D gene is left open where the match is weak. Clone size, where shown, is once, few, many, or a class for clones that have expanded.

D: TRBD1; V: TRBV19; size: .; J: TRBJ2-2; CDR3: CASSGGQGADTGELFF; DNA: TGTGCCAGTAGTGGGGGACAGGGGGCCGACACCGGGGAGCTGTTTTTT
D: TRBD2; V: TRBV30; size: .; J: TRBJ2-1; CDR3: CAWKPPGGEQFF; DNA: TGTGCCTGGAAACCTCCGGGGGGTGAGCAGTTCTTC
D: TRBD1; V: TRBV7-6; size: .; J: TRBJ2-7; CDR3: CASSTRTGPLYEQYF; DNA: TGTGCCAGCAGCACCCGGACAGGTCCCCTCTACGAGCAGTACTTC
D: .; V: TRBV18; size: .; J: TRBJ2-6; CDR3: CASSGNRGGANVLTF; DNA: TGTGCCAGCTCCGGGAATAGAGGGGGGGCCAACGTCCTGACTTTC
D: .; V: TRBV7-8; size: .; J: TRBJ2-1; CDR3: CASSLGGSRQFF; DNA: TGTGCCAGCAGCTTAGGAGGGTCTCGGCAGTTCTTC
D: TRBD1; V: TRBV9; size: .; J: TRBJ1-2; CDR3: CASSTGQGNYGYTF; DNA: TGTGCCAGCAGCACGGGACAGGGGAACTATGGCTACACCTTC
D: .; V: TRBV5-8; size: .; J: TRBJ2-7; CDR3: CASSLVGQAIYEQYF; DNA: TGTGCCAGCAGCTTAGTTGGGCAGGCTATTTACGAGCAGTACTTC
D: TRBD2; V: TRBV5-1; size: .; J: TRBJ2-1; CDR3: CASSLKTSVSSYNEQFF; DNA: TGCGCCAGCAGCTTGAAAACTAGCGTATCCTCGTACAATGAGCAGTTCTTC
D: .; V: TRBV6-6; size: .; J: TRBJ1-2; CDR3: CASSPRVGSADYGYTF; DNA: TGTGCCAGCAGCCCCAGGGTAGGATCCGCTGACTATGGCTACACCTTC
D: .; V: TRBV28; size: .; J: TRBJ2-7; CDR3: CASRGRRSEQYF; DNA: TGTGCCAGCAGAGGGCGTCGGTCCGAGCAGTACTTC
D: .; V: TRBV7-2; size: .; J: TRBJ2-1; CDR3: CASSLVVVGNDNEQFF; DNA: TGTGCCAGCAGCTTAGTTGTGGTGGGGAACGACAATGAGCAGTTCTTC
D: TRBD1; V: TRBV19; size: .; J: TRBJ1-2; CDR3: CASSERDSFFGYGYTF; DNA: TGTGCCAGTAGTGAACGGGACAGTTTTTTCGGCTATGGCTACACCTTC
D: .; V: TRBV10-2; size: .; J: TRBJ1-3; CDR3: CASSFTGNTIYF; DNA: TGCGCCAGCAGTTTTACAGGAAACACCATATATTTT
D: .; V: TRBV2; size: .; J: TRBJ1-2; CDR3: CASSAFSTSFYGYTF; DNA: TGTGCCAGCAGCGCCTTTAGCACCTCGTTTTATGGCTACACCTTC
D: TRBD1; V: TRBV18; size: .; J: TRBJ1-1; CDR3: CASSLTGGVTEAFF; DNA: TGTGCCAGCTCACTTACAGGGGGCGTGACTGAAGCTTTCTTT
D: .; V: TRBV9; size: .; J: TRBJ1-3; CDR3: CASSVDGGNTIYF; DNA: TGTGCCAGCAGCGTAGATGGAGGAAACACCATATATTTT
D: .; V: TRBV29-1; size: few; J: TRBJ1-1; CDR3: CSVEEKNLNTEAFF; DNA: TGCAGCGTTGAAGAGAAGAACCTGAACACTGAAGCTTTCTTT
D: .; V: TRBV21-1; size: .; J: TRBJ2-3; CDR3: CASSSRDRNSTDTQYF; DNA: TGTGCCAGCAGCAGCCGGGACAGGAATAGCACAGATACGCAGTATTTT
D: .; V: TRBV18; size: .; J: TRBJ2-3; CDR3: CASSPLGGDNIWTDTQYF; DNA: TGTGCCAGCTCACCATTGGGAGGGGACAATATTTGGACAGATACGCAGTATTTT
D: TRBD1; V: TRBV28; size: .; J: TRBJ1-4; CDR3: CASSLSGTGKEKLFF; DNA: TGTGCCAGCAGTCTATCCGGGACAGGGAAGGAAAAACTGTTTTTT
D: .; V: TRBV14; size: .; J: TRBJ1-2; CDR3: CASSQDLTGHGYTF; DNA: TGTGCCAGCAGCCAAGATCTTACTGGACATGGCTACACCTTC
D: .; V: TRBV7-2; size: .; J: TRBJ1-4; CDR3: CASRGGTGLGEKLFF; DNA: TGTGCCAGCAGAGGAGGTACCGGGCTAGGCGAAAAACTGTTTTTT
D: TRBD2; V: TRBV5-4; size: once; J: TRBJ2-5; CDR3: CASSPEAGGAETQYF; DNA: TGTGCCAGCAGCCCCGAAGCGGGAGGGGCCGAGACCCAGTACTTC
D: .; V: TRBV10-3; size: .; J: TRBJ2-1; CDR3: CAISPETGRNEQFF; DNA: TGTGCCATCAGTCCAGAGACAGGGAGGAATGAGCAGTTCTTC
D: TRBD2; V: TRBV7-6; size: .; J: TRBJ2-5; CDR3: CASSLPPGGEKETQYF; DNA: TGTGCCAGCAGCCTACCCCCGGGGGGGGAAAAAGAGACCCAGTACTTC
D: TRBD1; V: TRBV19; size: .; J: TRBJ2-7; CDR3: CASSPQGAWEQYF; DNA: TGTGCCAGTAGTCCTCAGGGGGCGTGGGAGCAGTACTTC
D: .; V: TRBV29-1; size: .; J: TRBJ2-5; CDR3: CSVAPVSETQYF; DNA: TGCAGCGTTGCCCCCGTTTCCGAGACCCAGTACTTC
D: .; V: TRBV14; size: .; J: TRBJ1-6; CDR3: CASSQDYRAGLGNSPLHF; DNA: TGTGCCAGCAGCCAAGATTACAGGGCCGGCTTGGGGAATTCACCCCTCCACTTT
D: .; V: TRBV6-5; size: .; J: TRBJ1-2; CDR3: CASSYSSRNYGYTF; DNA: TGTGCCAGCAGTTACTCGAGCAGGAACTATGGCTACACCTTC
D: TRBD1; V: TRBV6-5; size: .; J: TRBJ1-2; CDR3: CASSYSSAGGFYGYTF; DNA: TGTGCCAGCAGTTACTCGTCGGCAGGGGGCTTCTATGGCTACACCTTC
D: TRBD1; V: TRBV5-1; size: .; J: TRBJ1-1; CDR3: CASSFSTGSILEAFF; DNA: TGCGCCAGCAGCTTCTCGACAGGGTCGATCTTGGAAGCTTTCTTT
D: .; V: TRBV11-2; size: once; J: TRBJ1-2; CDR3: CASSLDSAAYGYTF; DNA: TGTGCCAGCAGCCTTGACAGTGCGGCGTATGGCTACACCTTC
D: .; V: TRBV11-2; size: .; J: TRBJ1-4; CDR3: CASSLDTTTNEKLFF; DNA: TGTGCCAGCAGCTTAGACACCACAACTAATGAAAAACTGTTTTTT
D: .; V: TRBV7-9; size: .; J: TRBJ1-5; CDR3: CASSLGKQVQHF; DNA: TGTGCCAGCAGCTTAGGCAAACAAGTGCAGCATTTT
D: TRBD1; V: TRBV7-9; size: .; J: TRBJ2-7; CDR3: CASSPGQALMGYF; DNA: TGTGCCAGCAGCCCCGGACAGGCTTTAATGGGGTACTTC
D: TRBD1; V: TRBV10-1; size: few; J: TRBJ2-2; CDR3: CAKYGTGRTGELFF; DNA: TGCGCCAAATACGGGACAGGGAGGACCGGGGAGCTGTTTTTT
D: .; V: TRBV10-3; size: .; J: TRBJ2-7; CDR3: CAINPDSFYEQYF; DNA: TGTGCCATTAACCCCGACTCCTTCTACGAGCAGTACTTC
D: .; V: TRBV5-1; size: .; J: TRBJ2-3; CDR3: CASSRAGSTDTQYF; DNA: TGCGCCAGCAGTAGGGCAGGGAGCACAGATACGCAGTATTTT
D: .; V: TRBV28; size: .; J: TRBJ1-1; CDR3: CASSFWATEAFF; DNA: TGTGCCAGCAGTTTTTGGGCCACTGAAGCTTTCTTT
D: .; V: TRBV7-2; size: .; J: TRBJ2-2; CDR3: CASSPMGYTGELFF; DNA: TGTGCCAGCAGCCCGATGGGTTACACCGGGGAGCTGTTTTTT
D: .; V: TRBV4-1; size: few; J: TRBJ2-2; CDR3: CASSQAVYSNTGELFF; DNA: TGCGCCAGCAGCCAAGCGGTGTATTCGAACACCGGGGAGCTGTTTTTT
D: .; V: TRBV9; size: .; J: TRBJ2-3; CDR3: CASSLTDTQYF; DNA: TGTGCCAGCAGTCTCACAGATACGCAGTATTTT
D: TRBD1; V: TRBV7-9; size: .; J: TRBJ1-1; CDR3: CASRRTGGTEAFF; DNA: TGTGCCAGCAGACGAACAGGGGGCACTGAAGCTTTCTTT
D: TRBD1; V: TRBV9; size: .; J: TRBJ2-1; CDR3: CASSTARTGGNEQFF; DNA: TGTGCCAGCAGCACCGCTCGGACAGGGGGAAATGAGCAGTTCTTC
D: TRBD1; V: TRBV7-2; size: .; J: TRBJ1-1; CDR3: CASSFLMTGKNEAFF; DNA: TGTGCCAGCAGCTTCCTGATGACAGGGAAGAATGAAGCTTTCTTT